The following is a T cell receptor beta chain sequence with its context. Its antigen is undetermined. It was CD45RO-negative cells, positively selected for CCR7, that made up naive CD8 cells, with terminally differentiated effector memory CD45RA+ cells excluded. There were no recent acute infections or vaccinations among the donors, who were healthy HIV-negative adults. Method: immunoSEQ multiplex PCR; TCRdb's copy keeps in-frame clones and lacks some. Found here are about 2,100,000 clones, 90% to 95% of them singletons; the top ten hold roughly 1.8%. This record comes from a study of shared clonotypes between healthy human individuals. Whole-study results and caveats: Clonotype sharing across a handful of donors was observed for 4.5% to 6.5% of naive CD4 clonotypes. Shared clonotypes across all four donors exceeded non-shared ones in generation probability.

Trimming removed 5 bases from V and 3 bases from J, with 17 bases in between. The CDR3 is 15 residues long. The germline V gene encodes CDR1 MGHRA and CDR2 YSYEKL. The sample taken for sequencing was naive CD8+ T cells from PBMCs. This chain uses TRBV4-1 with TRBJ2-7; D assignment may be TRBD1 or TRBD2 (5 bases each). The origin of this receptor is a man younger than 30 in good health. Some clones in this sample may be carry-over from other donors' samples. The CDR3 sequence is CASSFTGQGDYEQYF. The CDR3 DNA reads as TGCGCCAGCAGCTTTACGGGGCAGGGTGACTACGAGCAGTACTTC.